This T cell receptor beta chain came from a study of beta chain features in type 1 diabetes. Study-wide findings and caveats: For type 1 diabetes patients, VDJ junctions showed fewer insertions and more deletions.

Isolated RNA was reverse transcribed in full, so expressed TCRB transcripts were sequenced. The repertoire was sequenced with immunoSEQ multiplex PCR; TCRdb's copy has only in-frame clones and lacks some. The table includes a few hundred thousand clones, approximately 10% detected once. Of note for this clone: As yet, its antigen is unknown.

The CDR3 spans 13 residues. In germline, CDR1 is SGHDN, CDR2 FVKESK. V shed 3 bases and J shed 1 base, with 6 bases lying between them. This sequence was found in a woman in her twenties or thirties in good health. This chain links TRBV14 with TRBJ1-1; D gene unclear. Sequenced input: naive CD4+ T cells from blood. DNA for the CDR3: TGTGCCAGCAGCCAGAACACGAACACTGAAGCTTTCTTT. It yields the protein CASSQNTNTEAFF.